This TCR beta chain was sequenced for a study of control samples from healthy donors and cancer patients. Some clones are missing from TCRdb's copy, which holds only in-frame ones; the method was immunoSEQ multiplex PCR. The data contain roughly 180,000 clones, about 90% of them singletons. The V and J ends lost 3 bases and 4 bases respectively, with 2 bases between them. Germline values: CDR1 LGHDT, CDR2 YNNKEL (reference sequence). The CDR3 spans 11 residues. The J gene is TRBJ2-3, the V gene TRBV3-1 (or the pseudogene TRBV3-2); no clear D. This receptor was obtained from a woman aged 40 to 50 in good health. The specimen was blood. CDR3 amino acids: CASSHADTQYF. Written as DNA, the CDR3 is TGTGCCAGCAGCCACGCAGATACGCAGTATTTT.